The entry below gives a single T cell receptor (beta chain) sequence along with its context. CDR3 length: 15 amino acids. Germline lookup yields CDR1 LGHNA and CDR2 YNFKEQ. Trimming shortened V by 0 bases and J by 0 bases, and 7 bases separated the two germline ends. Here immunoSEQ multiplex PCR was the method, and the copy in TCRdb shows in-frame clones only, minus some. This table has about 100,000 clones, about nine tenths appearing once. This entry belongs to a study of siplizumab effects on memory and regulatory T cells. The sample consisted of non-Treg CD4+ T cells sorted from blood. The chain combines TRBV4-2 with TRBJ2-3; D gene ambiguous. The source of this sequence is a human donor in good health. This CDR3 reads CASSQEGTSTDTQYF. The CDR3 region has the DNA TGTGCCAGCAGCCAAGAGGGCACTAGCACAGATACGCAGTATTTT.